The T cell receptor (beta chain) under discussion was sequenced for a study of post-analysis software for immune sequencing data. Study-wide results and limits: The study found significantly lower normalized Chao1 diversity in multiple sclerosis patients than in controls. Batch-mates among the samples co-clustered strongly by F measure. Roughly 5 TRBV segments, TRBV5-6, TRBV5-1 and TRBV20-1 among them, were found more frequent in patients than controls.

This CDR3 has 14 residues. The V segment lost 5 bases and the J segment 3 bases; nucleotides outside the gene matches: 5. CDR1 and CDR2 from the germline V gene are MNHEY and SVGAGI. Notes on this clonotype: Its antigen is as yet unknown.

Unique molecular identifiers had been added to the TCR beta cDNA libraries. About half a million cDNA molecules were recovered from an input of roughly 0.95 to 11 million T cells. TCRdb re-analysed the PCR reads in MiXCR, keeping a single row per CDR3 protein. The table shows 350,000 to 500,000 distinct CDR3 sequences, with roughly 40% occurring only once. The receptor was isolated from a girl aged 2-10 years with multiple sclerosis. The rearrangement joins TRBV6-5 to TRBJ2-7; 9 nucleotides match TRBD1. The sequenced sample was blood. CDR3 in DNA: TGTGCCAGCAGTCTCTCGACAGGGGGCTACGAGCAGTACTTC. Amino acids: CASSLSTGGYEQYF.